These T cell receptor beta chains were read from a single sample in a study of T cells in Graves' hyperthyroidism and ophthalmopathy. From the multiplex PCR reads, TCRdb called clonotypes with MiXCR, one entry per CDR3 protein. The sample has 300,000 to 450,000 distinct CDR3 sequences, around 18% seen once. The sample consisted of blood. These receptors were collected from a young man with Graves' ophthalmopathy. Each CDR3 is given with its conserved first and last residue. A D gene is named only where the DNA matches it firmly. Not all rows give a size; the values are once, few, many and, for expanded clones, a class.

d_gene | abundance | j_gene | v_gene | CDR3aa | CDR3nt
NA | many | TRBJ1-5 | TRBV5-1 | CASSAGPAPDQPQHF | TGCGCCAGCAGCGCTGGACCAGCCCCGGATCAGCCCCAGCATTTT
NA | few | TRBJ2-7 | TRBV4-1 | CASSQYRDTAAEQYF | TGCGCCAGCAGCCAATACCGGGACACCGCTGCCGAGCAGTACTTC
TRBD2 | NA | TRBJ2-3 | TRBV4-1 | CASSRTSGGDTQYF | TGCGCCAGCAGTCGGACTAGCGGGGGAGATACGCAGTATTTT
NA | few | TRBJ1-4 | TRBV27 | CASSFGWANEKLFF | TGTGCCAGCAGTTTCGGATGGGCTAATGAAAAACTGTTTTTT
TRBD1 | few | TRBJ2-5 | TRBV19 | CASTLDRGSGGDQYF | TGTGCCAGTACCCTCGACAGGGGCTCTGGCGGGGACCAGTACTTC
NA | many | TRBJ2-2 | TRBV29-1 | CSVEGEGVRGTGELFF | TGCAGCGTTGAAGGAGAAGGGGTGCGTGGCACCGGGGAGCTGTTTTTT
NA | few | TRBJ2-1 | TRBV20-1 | CSARDLGVAGFF | TGCAGTGCTAGAGATCTTGGGGTGGCGGGGTTCTTC
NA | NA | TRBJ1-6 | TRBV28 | CASSFGGGPSPLHF | TGTGCCAGCAGCTTCGGTGGGGGGCCTTCACCCCTCCACTTT
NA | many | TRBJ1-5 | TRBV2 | CASRGTNPVQPQHF | TGTGCCAGCAGAGGGACCAACCCTGTCCAGCCCCAGCATTTT
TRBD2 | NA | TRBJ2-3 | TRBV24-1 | CATSDPLAGGDTDTQCF | TGTGCCACCAGTGACCCACTAGCGGGGGGGGACACAGATACGCAGTGTTTT
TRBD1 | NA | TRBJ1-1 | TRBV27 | CASSSPTSGGTEAFF | TGTGCCAGCAGTTCCCCGACCTCAGGGGGCACTGAAGCTTTCTTT
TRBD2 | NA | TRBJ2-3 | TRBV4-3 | CASSQVGGDTQYF | TGCGCCAGCAGCCAAGTGGGGGGGGATACGCAGTATTTT
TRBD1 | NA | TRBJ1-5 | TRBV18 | CASSPRDRGSRQPQHF | TGTGCCAGCTCACCCCGGGACAGAGGTTCTAGACAGCCCCAGCATTTT
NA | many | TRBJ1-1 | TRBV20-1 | CSASRREGPEAFF | TGCAGTGCTTCCCGTAGAGAGGGGCCTGAAGCTTTCTTT
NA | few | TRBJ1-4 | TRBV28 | CASSSIEDREKLFF | TGTGCCAGCAGTTCGATCGAGGATCGGGAAAAACTGTTTTTT
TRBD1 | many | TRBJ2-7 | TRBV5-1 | CASSLGVDRGSSYEQYF | TGCGCCAGCAGCTTGGGCGTCGACAGGGGGAGCTCCTACGAGCAGTACTTC
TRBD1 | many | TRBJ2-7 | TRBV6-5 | CASSYRGPTRNRGSYEQYF | TGTGCCAGCAGTTACAGGGGGCCAACCCGAAACCGGGGCTCCTACGAGCAGTACTTC
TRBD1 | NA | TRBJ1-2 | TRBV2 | CASRQGWDLRGYTF | TGTGCCAGCAGACAGGGGTGGGACCTAAGGGGCTACACCTTC
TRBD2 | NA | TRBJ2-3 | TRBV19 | CASKRGLGTDTQYF | TGTGCCAGCAAGAGGGGACTAGGCACAGATACGCAGTATTTT
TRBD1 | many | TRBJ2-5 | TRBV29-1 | CSGGQLQETQYF | TGCAGCGGGGGACAGCTTCAAGAGACCCAGTACTTC
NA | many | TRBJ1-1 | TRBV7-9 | CASSLGGYGGSEAFF | TGTGCCAGCAGCTTAGGAGGGTACGGGGGTTCTGAAGCTTTCTTT
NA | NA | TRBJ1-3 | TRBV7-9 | CASSLSAAGSGNTIYF | TGTGCCAGCAGCTTGTCAGCAGCGGGTTCTGGAAACACCATATATTTT
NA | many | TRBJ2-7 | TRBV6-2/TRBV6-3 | CASSYSGRRSSYEQYF | TGTGCCAGCAGTTACTCGGGGCGGAGGAGCTCCTACGAGCAGTACTTC
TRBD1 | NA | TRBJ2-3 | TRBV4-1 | CASAPGTGSTDTQYF | TGCGCCAGCGCTCCCGGGACAGGGAGCACAGATACGCAGTATTTT
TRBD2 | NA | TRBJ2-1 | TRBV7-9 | CASSRDSSGGHDEQFF | TGTGCCAGCAGTCGGGACTCTAGCGGGGGCCACGACGAGCAGTTCTTC
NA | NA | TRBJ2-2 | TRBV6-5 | CAGSSRAGQTGTGELFF | TGTGCCGGCAGTTCACGAGCGGGACAGACGGGAACCGGGGAGCTGTTTTTT
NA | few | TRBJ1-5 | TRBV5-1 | CASSLEGRPQHF | TGCGCCAGCAGCTTGGAAGGTCGGCCCCAGCATTTT
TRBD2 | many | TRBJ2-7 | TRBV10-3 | CAISEGTSGGARYEQYF | TGTGCCATCAGTGAGGGGACTAGCGGGGGGGCGCGTTACGAGCAGTACTTC
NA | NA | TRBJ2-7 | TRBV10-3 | CAISHSASSYEQYF | TGTGCCATCAGTCATTCGGCAAGCTCCTACGAGCAGTACTTC
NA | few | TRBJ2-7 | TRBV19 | CASSTKRQDSYEQYF | TGTGCCAGTAGTACCAAACGACAGGACTCCTACGAGCAGTACTTC
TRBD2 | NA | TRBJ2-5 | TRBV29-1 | CSVRRAGVETQYF | TGCAGCGTTCGAAGGGCGGGGGTTGAGACCCAGTACTTC
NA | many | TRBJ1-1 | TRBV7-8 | CASSHQVLNDEAFF | TGTGCCAGCAGCCACCAGGTCTTGAATGATGAAGCTTTCTTT
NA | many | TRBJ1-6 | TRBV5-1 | CASSPAEDSPLHF | TGCGCCAGCAGCCCGGCGGAGGATTCACCCCTCCACTTT
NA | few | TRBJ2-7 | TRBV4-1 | CASSRGGVNPLSGYEQYF | TGCGCCAGCAGCCGTGGGGGCGTAAACCCCCTTTCAGGCTACGAGCAGTACTTC
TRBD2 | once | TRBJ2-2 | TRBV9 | CASSVHALAGDTGEMFF | TGTGCCAGCAGCGTCCACGCGCTAGCGGGGGACACCGGGGAGATGTTTTTT
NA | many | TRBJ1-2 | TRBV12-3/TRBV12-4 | CASRALGGYGYTF | TGTGCCAGCAGGGCCCTAGGGGGCTATGGCTACACCTTC
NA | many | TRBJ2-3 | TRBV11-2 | CASSLGQVDTQYF | TGTGCCAGCAGCCTAGGGCAGGTAGATACGCAGTATTTT
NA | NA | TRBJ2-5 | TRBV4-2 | CASSQSTRETQYF | TGTGCCAGCAGCCAATCCACTCGAGAGACCCAGTACTTC
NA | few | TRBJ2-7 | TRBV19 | CASRDGHLYEQYF | TGTGCCAGTAGGGACGGGCACCTCTACGAGCAGTACTTC
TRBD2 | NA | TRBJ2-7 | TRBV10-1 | CATSGGPSYEQYF | TGCGCCACTAGCGGGGGGCCCTCCTACGAGCAGTACTTC
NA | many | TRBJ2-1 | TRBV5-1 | CASSPLGDNEQFF | TGCGCCAGCAGCCCCTTAGGCGACAATGAGCAGTTCTTC
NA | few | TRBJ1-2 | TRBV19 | CASSMGDTVNYGYTF | TGTGCCAGTAGTATGGGAGACACAGTTAACTATGGCTACACCTTC
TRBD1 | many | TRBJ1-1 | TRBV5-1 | CASSTGTENTEAFF | TGCGCCAGCAGCACCGGGACAGAGAACACTGAAGCTTTCTTT
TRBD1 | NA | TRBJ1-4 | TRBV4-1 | CASSQDAGQGATNEKLFF | TGCGCCAGCAGCCAAGACGCGGGACAGGGGGCGACTAATGAAAAACTGTTTTTT
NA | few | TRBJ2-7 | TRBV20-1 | CSARSGQISGRQYF | TGCAGTGCTAGATCTGGACAGATCTCGGGACGGCAGTACTTC
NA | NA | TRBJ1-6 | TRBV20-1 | CSATRDTNSPLHF | TGCAGTGCGACCCGGGACACAAATTCACCCCTCCACTTT
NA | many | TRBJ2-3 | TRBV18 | CASSRVVEDTQYF | TGTGCCAGCTCACGGGTAGTTGAGGATACGCAGTATTTT
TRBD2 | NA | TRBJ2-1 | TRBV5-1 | CASSLDPSGGRGEQFF | TGCGCCAGCAGCTTGGATCCTAGCGGGGGGCGGGGTGAGCAGTTCTTC
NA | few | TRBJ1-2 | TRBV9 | CASSVGWQGTYGYTF | TGTGCCAGCAGCGTAGGGTGGCAGGGGACCTATGGCTACACCTTC